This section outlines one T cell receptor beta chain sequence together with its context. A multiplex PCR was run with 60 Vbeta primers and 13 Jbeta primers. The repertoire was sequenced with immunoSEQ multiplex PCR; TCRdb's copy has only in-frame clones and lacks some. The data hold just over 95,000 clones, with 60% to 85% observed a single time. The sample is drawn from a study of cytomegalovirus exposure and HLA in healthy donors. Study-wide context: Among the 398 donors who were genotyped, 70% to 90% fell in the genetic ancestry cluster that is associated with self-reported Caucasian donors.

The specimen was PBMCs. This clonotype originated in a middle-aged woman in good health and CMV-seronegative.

The CDR3 is CASSTRTTANTGELFF. The DNA of the CDR3 is TGTGCCAGCAGCACCCGGACAACCGCGAACACCGGGGAGCTGTTTTTT. The J gene is TRBJ2-2, the V gene TRBV7-2, with D tentatively TRBD1 (5 bases). Germline V gene data show CDR1 as SGHTA and CDR2 as FQGNSA. This CDR3 is built from 16 residues. V was clipped by 5 bases and J by 0 bases, with 13 bases between them.